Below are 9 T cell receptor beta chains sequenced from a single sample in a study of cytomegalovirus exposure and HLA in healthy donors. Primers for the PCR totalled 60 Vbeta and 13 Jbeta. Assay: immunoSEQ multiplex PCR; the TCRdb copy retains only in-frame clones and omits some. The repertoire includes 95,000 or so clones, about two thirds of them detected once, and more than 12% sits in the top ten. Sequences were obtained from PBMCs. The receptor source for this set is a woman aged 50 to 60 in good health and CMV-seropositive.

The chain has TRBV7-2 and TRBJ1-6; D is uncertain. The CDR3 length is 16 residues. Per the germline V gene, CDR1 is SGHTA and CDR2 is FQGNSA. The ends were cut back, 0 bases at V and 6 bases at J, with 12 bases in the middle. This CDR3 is CASSLALAVFNSPLHF. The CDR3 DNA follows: TGTGCCAGCAGCTTAGCGTTGGCAGTTTTTAATTCACCCCTCCACTTT.

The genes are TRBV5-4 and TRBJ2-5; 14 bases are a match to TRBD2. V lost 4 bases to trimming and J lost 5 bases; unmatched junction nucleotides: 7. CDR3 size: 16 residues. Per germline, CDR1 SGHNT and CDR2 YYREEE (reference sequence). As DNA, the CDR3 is TGTGCCAGCAGCGTACCGGGACTAGCGGGAGTTGAGACCCAGTACTTC. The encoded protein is CASSVPGLAGVETQYF.

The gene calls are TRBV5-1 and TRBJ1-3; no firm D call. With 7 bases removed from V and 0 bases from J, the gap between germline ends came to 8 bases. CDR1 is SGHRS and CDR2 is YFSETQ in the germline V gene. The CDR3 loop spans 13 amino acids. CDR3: CASSDYSGNTIYF. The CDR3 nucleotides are TGCGCCAGCTCGGACTACTCTGGAAACACCATATATTTT.

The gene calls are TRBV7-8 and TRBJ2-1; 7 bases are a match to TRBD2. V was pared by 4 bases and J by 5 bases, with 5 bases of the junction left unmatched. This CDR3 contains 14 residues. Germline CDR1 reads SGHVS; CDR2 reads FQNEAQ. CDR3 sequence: CASSWTSLNNEQFF. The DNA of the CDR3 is TGTGCCAGCAGCTGGACTAGTTTGAACAATGAGCAGTTCTTC.

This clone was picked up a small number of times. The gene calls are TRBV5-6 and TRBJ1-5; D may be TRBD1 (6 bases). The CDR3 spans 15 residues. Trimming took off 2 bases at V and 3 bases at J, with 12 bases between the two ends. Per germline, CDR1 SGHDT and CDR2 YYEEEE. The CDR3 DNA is TGTGCCAGCAGCTTAACTCGGGACACCAATCAGCCCCAGCATTTT. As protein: CASSLTRDTNQPQHF.

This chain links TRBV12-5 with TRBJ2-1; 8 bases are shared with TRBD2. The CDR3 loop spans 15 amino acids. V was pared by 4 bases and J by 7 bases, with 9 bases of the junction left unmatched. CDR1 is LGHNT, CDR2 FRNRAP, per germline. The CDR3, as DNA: TGTGCTAGTGGTTCATTTAGCGGGACTCTTAATGAGCAGTTCTTC. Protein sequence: CASGSFSGTLNEQFF.

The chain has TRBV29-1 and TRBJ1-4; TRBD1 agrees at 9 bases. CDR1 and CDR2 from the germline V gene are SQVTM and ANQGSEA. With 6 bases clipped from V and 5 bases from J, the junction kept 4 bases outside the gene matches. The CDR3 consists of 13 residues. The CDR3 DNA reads TGCAGCGTCGCCGGGACAGGGAATGAAAAACTGTTTTTT. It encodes CSVAGTGNEKLFF. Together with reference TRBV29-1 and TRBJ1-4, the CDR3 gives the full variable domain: SAVISQKPSRDICQRGTSLTIQCQVDSQVTMMFWYRQQPGQSLTLIATANQGSEATYESGFVIDKFPISRPNLTFSTLTVSNMSPEDSSIYLCSVAGTGNEKLFFGSGTQLSVL.

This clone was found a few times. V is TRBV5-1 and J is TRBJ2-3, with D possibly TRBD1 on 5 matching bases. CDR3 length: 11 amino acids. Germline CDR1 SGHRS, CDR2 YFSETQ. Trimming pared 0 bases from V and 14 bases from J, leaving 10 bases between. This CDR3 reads CASSLGQGPYF. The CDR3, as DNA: TGCGCCAGCAGCTTGGGCCAGGGCCCGTATTTT. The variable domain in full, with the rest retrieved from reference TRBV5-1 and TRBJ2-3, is KAGVTQTPRYLIKTRGQQVTLSCSPISGHRSVSWYQQTPGQGLQFLFEYFSETQRNKGNFPGRFSGRQFSNSRSEMNVSTLELGDSALYLCASSLGQGPYFGPGTRLTVL.

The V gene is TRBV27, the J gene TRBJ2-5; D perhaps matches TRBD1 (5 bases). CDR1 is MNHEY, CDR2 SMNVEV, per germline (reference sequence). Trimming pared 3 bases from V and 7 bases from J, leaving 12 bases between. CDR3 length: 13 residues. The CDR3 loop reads CASSFSVQGTQYF. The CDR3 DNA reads TGTGCCAGCAGTTTTTCGGTTCAGGGGACCCAGTACTTC.